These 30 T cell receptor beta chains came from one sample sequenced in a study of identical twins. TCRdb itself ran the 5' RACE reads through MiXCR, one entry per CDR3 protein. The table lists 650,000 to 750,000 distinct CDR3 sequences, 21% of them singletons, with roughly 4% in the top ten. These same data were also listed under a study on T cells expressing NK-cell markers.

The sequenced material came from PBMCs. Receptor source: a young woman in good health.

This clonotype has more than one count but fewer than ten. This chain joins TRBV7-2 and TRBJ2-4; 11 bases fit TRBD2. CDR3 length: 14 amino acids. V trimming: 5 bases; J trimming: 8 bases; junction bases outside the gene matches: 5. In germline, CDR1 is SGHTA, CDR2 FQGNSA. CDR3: CASSLAGLADIQYF. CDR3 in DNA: TGTGCCAGCAGCCTGGCGGGACTAGCGGACATTCAGTACTTC.

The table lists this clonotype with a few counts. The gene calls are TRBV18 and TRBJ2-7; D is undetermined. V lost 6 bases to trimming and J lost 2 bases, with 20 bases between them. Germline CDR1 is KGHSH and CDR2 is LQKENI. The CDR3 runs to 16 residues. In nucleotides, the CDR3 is TGTGCCAGCTCTCGATGGGCCTCTCAAACCCCCTACGAGCAGTACTTC. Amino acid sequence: CASSRWASQTPYEQYF.

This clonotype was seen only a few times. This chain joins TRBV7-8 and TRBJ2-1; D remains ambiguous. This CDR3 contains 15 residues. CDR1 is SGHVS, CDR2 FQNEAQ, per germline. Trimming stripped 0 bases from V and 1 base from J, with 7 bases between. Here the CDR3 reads CASSLASISYNEQFF. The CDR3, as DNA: TGTGCCAGCAGCTTAGCAAGTATTTCCTACAATGAGCAGTTCTTC.

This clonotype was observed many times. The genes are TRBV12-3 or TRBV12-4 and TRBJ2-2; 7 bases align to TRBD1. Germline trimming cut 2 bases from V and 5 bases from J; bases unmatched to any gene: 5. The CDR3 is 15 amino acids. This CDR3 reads CASSLRRGFTGELFF. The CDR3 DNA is TGTGCCAGCAGTTTACGCAGGGGGTTTACCGGGGAGCTGTTTTTT.

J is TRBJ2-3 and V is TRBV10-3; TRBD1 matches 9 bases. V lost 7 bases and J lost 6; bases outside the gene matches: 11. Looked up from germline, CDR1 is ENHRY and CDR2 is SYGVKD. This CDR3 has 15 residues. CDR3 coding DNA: TGTGCCATCACCGCCGGGACAGGGATCATGGATACGCAGTATTTT. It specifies CAITAGTGIMDTQYF.

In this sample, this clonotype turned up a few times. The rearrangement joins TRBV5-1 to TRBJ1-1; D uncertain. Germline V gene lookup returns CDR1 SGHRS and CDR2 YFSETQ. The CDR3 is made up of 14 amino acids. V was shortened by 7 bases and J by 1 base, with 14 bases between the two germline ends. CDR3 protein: CASRQGWRNTEAFF. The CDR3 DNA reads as TGCGCCAGCCGCCAAGGGTGGAGGAACACTGAAGCTTTCTTT.

CDR3: CASTLGGQPEAFF. The CDR3 DNA follows: TGTGCCAGCACCTTAGGGGGACAGCCTGAAGCTTTCTTT. The chain combines TRBV6-1 with TRBJ1-1, with 7 bases fitting TRBD1. The CDR3 has 13 residues. The germline V gene encodes CDR1 MNHNS and CDR2 SASEGT. J was trimmed by 6 bases and V by 7 bases; bases with no gene match: 8.

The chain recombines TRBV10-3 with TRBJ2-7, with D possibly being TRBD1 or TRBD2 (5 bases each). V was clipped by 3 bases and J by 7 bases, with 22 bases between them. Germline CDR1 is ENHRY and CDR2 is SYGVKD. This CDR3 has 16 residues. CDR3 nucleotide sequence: TGTGCCATCAGTGACTTAGTAGGCACGGGGCTTTCAGAGCAGTACTTC. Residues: CAISDLVGTGLSEQYF.

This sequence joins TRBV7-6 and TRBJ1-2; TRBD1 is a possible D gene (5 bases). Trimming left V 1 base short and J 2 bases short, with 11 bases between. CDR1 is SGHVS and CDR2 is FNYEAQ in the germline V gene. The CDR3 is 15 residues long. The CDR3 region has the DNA TGTGCCAGCAGCTTAGGGGAGGGGAGGAACTATGGCTACACCTTC. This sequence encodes CASSLGEGRNYGYTF.

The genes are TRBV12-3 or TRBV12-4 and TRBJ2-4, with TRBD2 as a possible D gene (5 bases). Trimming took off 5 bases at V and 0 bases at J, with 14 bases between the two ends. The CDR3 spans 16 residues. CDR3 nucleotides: TGTGCCAGCAGTCGTGGACGAGGGAGAGCCAAAAACATTCAGTACTTC. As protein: CASSRGRGRAKNIQYF.

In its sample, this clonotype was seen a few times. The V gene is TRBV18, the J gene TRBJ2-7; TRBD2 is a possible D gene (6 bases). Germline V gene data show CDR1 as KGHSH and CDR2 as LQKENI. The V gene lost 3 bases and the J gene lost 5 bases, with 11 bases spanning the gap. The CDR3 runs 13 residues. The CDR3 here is CASSPGGIHEQYF. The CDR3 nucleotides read TGTGCCAGCTCACCCGGGGGTATCCACGAGCAGTACTTC.

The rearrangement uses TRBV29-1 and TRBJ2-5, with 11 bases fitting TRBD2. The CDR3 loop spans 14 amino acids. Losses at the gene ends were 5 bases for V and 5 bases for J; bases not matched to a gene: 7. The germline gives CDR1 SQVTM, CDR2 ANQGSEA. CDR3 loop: CSVFSGGARETQYF. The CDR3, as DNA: TGCAGCGTTTTTAGCGGGGGGGCGCGGGAGACCCAGTACTTC. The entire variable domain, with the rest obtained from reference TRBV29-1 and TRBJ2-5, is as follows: SAVISQKPSRDICQRGTSLTIQCQVDSQVTMMFWYRQQPGQSLTLIATANQGSEATYESGFVIDKFPISRPNLTFSTLTVSNMSPEDSSIYLCSVFSGGARETQYFGPGTRLLVL.

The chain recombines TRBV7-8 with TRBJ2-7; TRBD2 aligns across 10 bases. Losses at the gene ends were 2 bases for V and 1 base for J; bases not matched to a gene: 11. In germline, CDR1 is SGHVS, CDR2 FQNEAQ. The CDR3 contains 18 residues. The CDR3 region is CASSLLGGTSALSYEQYF. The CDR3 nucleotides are TGTGCCAGCAGCTTACTAGGGGGGACTAGCGCTTTATCCTACGAGCAGTACTTC.

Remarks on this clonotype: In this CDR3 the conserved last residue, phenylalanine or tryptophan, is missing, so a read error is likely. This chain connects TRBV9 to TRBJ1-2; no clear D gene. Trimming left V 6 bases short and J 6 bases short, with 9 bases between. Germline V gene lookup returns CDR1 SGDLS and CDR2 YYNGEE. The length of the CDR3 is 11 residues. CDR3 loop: CASTDTDGYTL. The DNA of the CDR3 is TGTGCCAGCACCGACACAGATGGCTACACCCTC.

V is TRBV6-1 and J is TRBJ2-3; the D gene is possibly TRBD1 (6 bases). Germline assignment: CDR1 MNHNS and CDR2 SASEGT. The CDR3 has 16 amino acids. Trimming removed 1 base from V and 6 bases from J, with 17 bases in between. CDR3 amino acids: CASSEEERGKWDTQYF. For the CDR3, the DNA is TGTGCCAGCAGTGAAGAGGAGAGGGGGAAGTGGGATACGCAGTATTTT.

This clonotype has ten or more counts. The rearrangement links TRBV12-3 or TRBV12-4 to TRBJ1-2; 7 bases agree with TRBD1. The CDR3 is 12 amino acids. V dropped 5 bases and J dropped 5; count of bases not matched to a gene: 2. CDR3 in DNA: TGTGCCAGCAGTGCGGGACAGTATGGCTACACCTTC. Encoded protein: CASSAGQYGYTF.

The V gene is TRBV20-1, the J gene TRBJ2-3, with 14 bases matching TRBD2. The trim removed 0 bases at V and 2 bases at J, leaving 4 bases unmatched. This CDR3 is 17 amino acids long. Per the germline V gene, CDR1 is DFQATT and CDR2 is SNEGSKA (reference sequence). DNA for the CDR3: TGCAGTGCTAGAGATCGACTAGCGGGGGGGTACACAGATACGCAGTATTTT. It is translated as CSARDRLAGGYTDTQYF.

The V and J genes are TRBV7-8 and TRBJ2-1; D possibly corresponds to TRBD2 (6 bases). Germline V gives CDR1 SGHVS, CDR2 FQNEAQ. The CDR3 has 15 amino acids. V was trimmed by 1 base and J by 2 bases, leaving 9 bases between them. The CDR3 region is CASSLGGVPYNEQFF. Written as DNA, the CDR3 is TGTGCCAGCAGCTTAGGGGGGGTCCCCTACAATGAGCAGTTCTTC.

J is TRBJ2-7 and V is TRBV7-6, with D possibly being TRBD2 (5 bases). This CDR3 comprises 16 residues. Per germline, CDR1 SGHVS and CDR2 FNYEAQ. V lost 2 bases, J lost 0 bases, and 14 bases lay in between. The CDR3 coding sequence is TGTGCCAGCAGCTTATCTCCAGCGGAAAGCTCCTACGAGCAGTACTTC. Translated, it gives CASSLSPAESSYEQYF.

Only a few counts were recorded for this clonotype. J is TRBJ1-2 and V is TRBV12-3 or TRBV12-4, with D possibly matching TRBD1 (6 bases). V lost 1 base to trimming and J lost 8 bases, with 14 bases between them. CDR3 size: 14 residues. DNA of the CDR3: TGTGCCAGCAGTTTAGTCGGGGGGCTTGAAGGCTACACCTTC. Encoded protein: CASSLVGGLEGYTF.

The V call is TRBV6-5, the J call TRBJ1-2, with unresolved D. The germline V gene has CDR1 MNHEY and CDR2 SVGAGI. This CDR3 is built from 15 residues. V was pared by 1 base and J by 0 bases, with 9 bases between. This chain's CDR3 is CASSYLTSTNYGYTF. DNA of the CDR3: TGTGCCAGCAGTTACTTGACTTCTACTAACTATGGCTACACCTTC.

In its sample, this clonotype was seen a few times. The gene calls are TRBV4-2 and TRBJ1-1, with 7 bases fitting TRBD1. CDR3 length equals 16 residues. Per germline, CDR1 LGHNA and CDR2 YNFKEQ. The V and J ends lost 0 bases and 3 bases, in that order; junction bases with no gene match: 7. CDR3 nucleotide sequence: TGTGCCAGCAGCCAAGAGGGTGACAGGGTTCACACTGAAGCTTTCTTT. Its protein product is CASSQEGDRVHTEAFF.

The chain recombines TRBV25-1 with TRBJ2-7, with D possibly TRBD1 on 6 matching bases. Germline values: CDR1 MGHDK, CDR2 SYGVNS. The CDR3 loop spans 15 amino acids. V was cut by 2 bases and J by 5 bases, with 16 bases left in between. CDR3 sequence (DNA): TGTGCCAGCAGTGAAAATTGGGCAGGGGTGGACGAGCAGTACTTC. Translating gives CASSENWAGVDEQYF.

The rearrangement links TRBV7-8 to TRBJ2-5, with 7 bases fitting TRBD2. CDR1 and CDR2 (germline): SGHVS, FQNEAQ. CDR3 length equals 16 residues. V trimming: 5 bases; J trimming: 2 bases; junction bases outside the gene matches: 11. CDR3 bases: TGTGCCAGCAGCGGTGCTTGGCTAGCGGCACAAGAGACCCAGTACTTC. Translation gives CASSGAWLAAQETQYF.

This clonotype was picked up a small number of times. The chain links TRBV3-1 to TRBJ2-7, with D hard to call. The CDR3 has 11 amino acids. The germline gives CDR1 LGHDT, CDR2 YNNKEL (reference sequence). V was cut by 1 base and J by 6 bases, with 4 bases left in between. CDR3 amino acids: CASSQVAEQYF. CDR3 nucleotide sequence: TGTGCCAGCAGCCAAGTCGCCGAGCAGTACTTC.

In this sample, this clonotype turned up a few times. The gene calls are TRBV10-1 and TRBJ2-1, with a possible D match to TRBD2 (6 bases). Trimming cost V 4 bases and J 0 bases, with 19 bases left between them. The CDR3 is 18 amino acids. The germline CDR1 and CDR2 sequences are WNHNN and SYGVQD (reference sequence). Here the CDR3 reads CASSGVTPLAPSYNEQFF. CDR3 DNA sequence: TGCGCCAGCAGTGGAGTCACCCCTCTAGCGCCCTCCTACAATGAGCAGTTCTTC.

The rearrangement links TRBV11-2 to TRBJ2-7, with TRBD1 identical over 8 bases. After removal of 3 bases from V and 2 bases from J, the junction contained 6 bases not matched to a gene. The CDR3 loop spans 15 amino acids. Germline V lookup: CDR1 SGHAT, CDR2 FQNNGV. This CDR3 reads CASSLVGTGTYEQYF. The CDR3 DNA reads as TGTGCCAGCAGCTTGGTAGGGACAGGAACCTACGAGCAGTACTTC.

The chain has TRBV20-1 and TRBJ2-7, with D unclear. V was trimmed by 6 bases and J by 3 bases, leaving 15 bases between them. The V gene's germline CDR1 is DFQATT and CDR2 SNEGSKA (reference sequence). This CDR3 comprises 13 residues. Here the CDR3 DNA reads TGCAGTGCCAGACATACAGAAAACTACGAGCAGTACTTC. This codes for CSARHTENYEQYF.

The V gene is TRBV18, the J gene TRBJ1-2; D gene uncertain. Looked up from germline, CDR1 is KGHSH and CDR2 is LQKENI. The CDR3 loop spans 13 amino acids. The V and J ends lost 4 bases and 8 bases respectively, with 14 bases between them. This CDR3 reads CASSHDYRGGYTF. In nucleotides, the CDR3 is TGTGCCAGCTCACACGACTACAGAGGAGGCTACACCTTC.

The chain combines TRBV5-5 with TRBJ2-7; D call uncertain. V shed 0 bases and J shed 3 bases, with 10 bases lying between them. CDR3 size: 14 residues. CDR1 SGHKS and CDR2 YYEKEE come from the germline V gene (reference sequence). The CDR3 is CASSLEFNSYEQYF. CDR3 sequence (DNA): TGTGCCAGCAGCTTGGAATTCAACAGCTACGAGCAGTACTTC.